One and the same sample provided the 26 T cell receptor beta chains below, sequenced in a study of Graves' ophthalmopathy and Graves' hyperthyroidism. Using RNA transcripts, the TCR beta CDR3 regions were amplified. In the first round, RT-PCR was carried out with HTBI primers, and a multiplex PCR formed the second round. One entry per CDR3 protein results from TCRdb running MiXCR on the multiplex PCR reads. The sample contains about 370,000 distinct CDR3 sequences, about 18% of which appear only once. Sequenced: peripheral blood. Source of these receptors: an adult woman with stable Graves' hyperthyroidism.

V gene TRBV28 combines with J gene TRBJ2-7; TRBD1 aligns across 9 bases. This CDR3 contains 15 residues. From germline, CDR1 is MDHEN and CDR2 SYDVKM. V gave up 5 bases and J gave up 5 bases; unmatched junction bases: 10. The CDR3 region is CASSTIGTGYHEQYF. CDR3 bases: TGTGCCAGCAGTACAATCGGGACAGGGTACCACGAGCAGTACTTC.

This clonotype was detected ten times or more. The V call is TRBV4-1, the J call TRBJ2-7; 8 positions agree with TRBD2. The CDR3 sequence is 15 residues long. Germline-derived CDR1 and CDR2 are MGHRA and YSYEKL. V was pared by 4 bases and J by 6 bases, with 11 bases of the junction left unmatched. The CDR3 protein is CASSRPTSGRREQYF. The CDR3 coding sequence is TGCGCCAGCAGCCGCCCTACTAGCGGCAGACGCGAGCAGTACTTC.

This clonotype was picked up many times. This chain uses TRBV28 with TRBJ2-7; TRBD1 is a possible D gene (5 bases). Per germline, CDR1 MDHEN and CDR2 SYDVKM. The CDR3 loop spans 13 amino acids. The V end was cut by 5 bases, the J end by 0 bases, with 8 bases between. The CDR3 loop reads CASSQGNSYEQYF. The CDR3 nucleotides read TGTGCCAGCAGTCAGGGAAACTCCTACGAGCAGTACTTC.

There are many counts of this clonotype. Written as DNA, the CDR3 is TGTGCCAGCAGTAGTCTAGAGACATACAAAAACGAGCAGTACTTC. This encodes CASSSLETYKNEQYF. The rearrangement uses TRBV28 and TRBJ2-7; D is undetermined. This CDR3 spans 15 amino acids. Germline CDR1 MDHEN, CDR2 SYDVKM. V was pared by 5 bases and J by 5 bases, with 19 bases between.

This clonotype was counted a few times. The chain recombines TRBV19 with TRBJ2-2; 9 nucleotides match TRBD1. Germline lookup yields CDR1 LNHDA and CDR2 SQIVND (reference sequence). V dropped 5 bases and J dropped 4; count of bases not matched to a gene: 5. This CDR3 is 15 amino acids long. The CDR3 region is CASSVGQGITGELFF. In DNA form, the CDR3 reads TGTGCCAGTAGTGTAGGACAGGGGATCACCGGGGAGCTGTTTTTT.

About this clonotype: A read error may produce the germline difference seen at one junction end. The J gene is TRBJ2-4, the V gene TRBV28, with 9 bases lining up with TRBD1. Germline CDR1 is MDHEN and CDR2 is SYDVKM. The CDR3 consists of 15 residues. The CDR3 DNA follows: TGTGCCAGCAGTTTCATCGGGGGACAGGGAAACATTAAGTACTTC. Translation: CASSFIGGQGNIKYF.

This clonotype was seen only a few times. The chain recombines TRBV12-3 or TRBV12-4 with TRBJ1-2, with 12 positions matching TRBD1. The junction had 10 bases not matched to a gene; V was cut back by 4 bases and J by 7 bases. The CDR3 loop spans 16 amino acids. The CDR3 sequence: CASSYRDRGPRFGYTF. In nucleotides, the CDR3 is TGTGCCAGCAGTTACCGGGACAGGGGGCCAAGGTTTGGCTACACCTTC.

This clonotype was detected ten times or more. The chain recombines TRBV29-1 with TRBJ1-1; weak D call: TRBD1 (6 bases). Trimming removed 4 bases at V and 5 bases at J, with 14 bases between. The CDR3 covers 13 residues. Germline V gives CDR1 SQVTM, CDR2 ANQGSEA. The CDR3 sequence is CSVAQTGRTEAFF. Here the CDR3 DNA reads TGCAGCGTTGCTCAGACAGGCCGAACTGAAGCTTTCTTT.

This clonotype was observed at least ten times. This sequence joins TRBV6-2 or TRBV6-3 and TRBJ2-7; weak D call: TRBD2 (5 bases). Germline CDR1 MNHEY, CDR2 SVGEGT. Trimming cost V 5 bases and J 3 bases, with 14 bases left between them. There are 14 residues in the CDR3. Written as DNA, the CDR3 is TGTGCCAGCAGTAGACCACTAGGAGGCTACGAGCAGTACTTC. Translation: CASSRPLGGYEQYF.

This clonotype was seen a few times. The chain combines TRBV4-1 with TRBJ2-2; TRBD1 matches at 10 bases. V was clipped by 6 bases and J by 0 bases; unmatched bases: 16. The CDR3 runs 20 residues. The germline CDR1 and CDR2 sequences are MGHRA and YSYEKL. CDR3 bases: TGCGCCAGCAGAGCCAAGAGGGGGGACAGGGGCCCTGCGAACACCGGGGAGCTGTTTTTT. Protein product: CASRAKRGDRGPANTGELFF.

This clonotype was counted many times. V and J are TRBV3-1 and TRBJ2-7; 10 bases agree with TRBD2. V lost 9 bases, J lost 0 bases, and 5 bases stayed unmatched. The CDR3 spans 14 residues. CDR1 is LGHDT and CDR2 is YNNKEL in the germline V gene (reference sequence). CDR3 protein: CASQLAGDSYEQYF. Written as DNA, the CDR3 is TGTGCCAGTCAGCTAGCGGGAGACTCCTACGAGCAGTACTTC.

This clonotype came up many times. For the CDR3, the DNA is TGCGCCAGCAGCTTGGCTCGTCTACGGAAAGATACGCAGTATTTT. As protein: CASSLARLRKDTQYF. The rearrangement uses TRBV5-1 and TRBJ2-3; D is unresolved. Germline V gene sequence: CDR1 SGHRS, CDR2 YFSETQ. V dropped 0 bases and J dropped 5 bases, with 13 bases sitting between them. The CDR3 has 15 residues.

In its sample, this clonotype was seen many times. The rearrangement links TRBV28 to TRBJ1-2; D may be TRBD1 (6 bases). Germline V gene sequence: CDR1 MDHEN, CDR2 SYDVKM. Trimming removed 7 bases from V and 8 bases from J, with 20 bases in between. The CDR3 has 14 amino acids. Written as DNA, the CDR3 is TGTGCCAGCACCGTGGACAGCACCGGTAGCGGCTACACCTTC. Its translation: CASTVDSTGSGYTF.

The sample holds many counts of this clonotype. The chain combines TRBV28 with TRBJ2-7; 10 nucleotides line up with TRBD1. V dropped 6 bases and J dropped 2; count of bases not matched to a gene: 7. The germline V gene encodes CDR1 MDHEN and CDR2 SYDVKM. The length of the CDR3 is 15 residues. The CDR3 DNA sequence: TGTGCCAGCAGAACCGGGACAGGGGCCGCCTACGAGCAGTACTTC. Translated: CASRTGTGAAYEQYF.

The sample holds many counts of this clonotype. The CDR3 bases are TGTGCCAGCAGCTTAGCGATGGGGTTGGACTATGGCTACACCTTC. Residues: CASSLAMGLDYGYTF. The gene calls are TRBV7-9 and TRBJ1-2; no definite D call. The CDR3 spans 15 residues. Germline lookup yields CDR1 SEHNR and CDR2 FQNEAQ (reference sequence). Trimming pared 0 bases from V and 3 bases from J, leaving 11 bases between.

CDR3 sequence: CASSRGTGDNGELFF. The CDR3 region has the DNA TGCGCCAGCAGCCGAGGGACAGGAGATAACGGGGAGCTGTTTTTT. This chain connects TRBV5-1 to TRBJ2-2; 8 bases fit TRBD1. CDR3 length equals 15 residues. Germline loops: CDR1 SGHRS, CDR2 YFSETQ. Trimming cost V 4 bases and J 7 bases; bases outside gene matches: 9.

The chain joins TRBV12-5 to TRBJ2-6, with D hard to call. The CDR3 length is 15 residues. Germline V CDR1 and CDR2: LGHNT, FRNRAP. V dropped 0 bases and J dropped 1 base, with 4 bases sitting between them. The CDR3, as DNA: TGTGCTAGTGGTTTGGTGGGTTCTGGGGCCAACGTCCTGACTTTC. Its translation: CASGLVGSGANVLTF.

This clonotype has at least ten counts. This sequence joins TRBV13 and TRBJ2-7, with 10 bases aligning to TRBD1. CDR3 length: 15 residues. In germline, CDR1 is PRHDT, CDR2 FYEKMQ (reference sequence). The J segment lost 4 bases and the V segment lost 1 base, leaving 4 bases of the junction unmatched. CDR3 sequence (DNA): TGTGCCAGCAGCTTAGCGCCGGGACAGGGGTACGAGCAGTACTTC. Translating it yields CASSLAPGQGYEQYF.

This clonotype was detected many times. The chain joins TRBV28 to TRBJ2-5, with D hard to call. This CDR3 spans 12 amino acids. CDR1 and CDR2 from the germline V gene are MDHEN and SYDVKM. V lost 6 bases to trimming and J lost 5 bases, with 10 bases between them. CDR3 loop: CASRANGETQYF. Written as DNA, the CDR3 is TGTGCCAGCAGGGCCAATGGGGAGACCCAGTACTTC.

This clonotype was seen ten or more times. This chain connects TRBV4-1 to TRBJ2-7; 11 positions agree with TRBD2. Germline CDR1 is MGHRA and CDR2 is YSYEKL. The CDR3 length is 15 residues. With V trimmed by 2 bases and J by 2 bases, 2 bases remained unmatched. This chain's CDR3 is CASSQSGLAAYEQYF. DNA of the CDR3: TGCGCCAGCAGCCAATCGGGACTAGCGGCCTACGAGCAGTACTTC.

This clonotype was seen a single time. The V and J genes are TRBV6-2 or TRBV6-3 and TRBJ2-5; D gene uncertain. From germline, CDR1 is MNHEY and CDR2 SVGEGT. V gave up 2 bases and J gave up 5 bases, with 12 bases separating them. This CDR3 comprises 14 residues. This CDR3 is CASSYLRATETQYF. The CDR3 nucleotides read TGTGCCAGCAGTTACCTACGGGCCACGGAGACCCAGTACTTC.

The chain uses TRBV11-2 and TRBJ2-5; no definite D call. Looked up from germline, CDR1 is SGHAT and CDR2 is FQNNGV. V lost 6 bases and J 7 bases, leaving 9 bases between the germline ends. This CDR3 has 11 residues. The CDR3 coding sequence is TGTGCCAGCAGTCACCTCGGGACCCAGTACTTC. Translating it yields CASSHLGTQYF.

The chain employs TRBV20-1 and TRBJ1-6; D is unclear. The germline V gene has CDR1 DFQATT and CDR2 SNEGSKA (reference sequence). The CDR3 runs 17 residues. Trimming left V 0 bases short and J 0 bases short, with 12 bases between. CDR3 DNA: TGCAGTGCTAGAGATTCAATGACTAGCTCCTATAATTCACCCCTCCACTTT. Amino acid sequence: CSARDSMTSSYNSPLHF.

This clonotype has at least ten counts. This chain connects TRBV28 to TRBJ1-2; possible D gene TRBD1, 6 bases. There are 14 residues in the CDR3. Trimming cost V 3 bases and J 0 bases, with 8 bases left between them. Per the germline V gene, CDR1 is MDHEN and CDR2 is SYDVKM. CDR3 region: CASSLTGTNYGYTF. CDR3 nucleotide sequence: TGTGCCAGCAGTTTGACAGGCACTAACTATGGCTACACCTTC.

There are many counts of this clonotype. One end of the junction varies from germline; a read error may be responsible. This chain uses TRBV7-9 with TRBJ2-5; 11 nucleotides agree with TRBD2. The CDR3 extends over 14 amino acids. Germline CDR1 is SEHNR and CDR2 is FQNEAQ (reference sequence). CDR3: CASSLAGGQETQYF. CDR3 coding DNA: TGTGCCAGCAGTTTAGCGGGAGGGCAAGAGACCCAGTACTTC.

About this clonotype: At one of its ends the junction is not consistent with the germline gene, which may arise from a read error. The chain joins TRBV7-2 to TRBJ2-4; either TRBD1 or TRBD2 may supply D (5 bases each). The CDR3 extends over 15 amino acids. Germline CDR1 is SGHTA and CDR2 is FQGNSA. The DNA of the CDR3 is TGTGCCAGCAGTTTGGGGCTCCTAGCCAAAAACATTAAGTACTTC. It translates to CASSLGLLAKNIKYF.